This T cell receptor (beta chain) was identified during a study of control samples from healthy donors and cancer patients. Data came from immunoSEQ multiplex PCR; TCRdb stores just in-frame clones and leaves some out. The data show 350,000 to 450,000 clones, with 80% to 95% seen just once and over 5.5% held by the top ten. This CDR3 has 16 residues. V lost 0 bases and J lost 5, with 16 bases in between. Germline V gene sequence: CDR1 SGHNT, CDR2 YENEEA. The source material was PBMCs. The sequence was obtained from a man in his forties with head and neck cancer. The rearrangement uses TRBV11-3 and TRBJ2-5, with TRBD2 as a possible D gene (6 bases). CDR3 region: CASSLEGTANLETQYF. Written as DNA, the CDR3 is TGTGCCAGCAGCTTAGAGGGGACTGCTAATCTGGAGACCCAGTACTTC.